Listed below are T cell receptor beta chains from one sample, sequenced in a study of blood T cells in healthy people across ages. TCRdb itself ran the 5' RACE reads through MiXCR, one entry per CDR3 protein. Of roughly 1,100,000 distinct CDR3 sequences in the sample, about 25% were seen once. These sequences were also reported in another study, on T cells of mothers and their children.

Sequences were obtained from blood. The receptors were gathered from a girl aged 2 to 9 in good health. CDR3s include the opening cysteine and the closing phenylalanine or tryptophan. The order of the fields is D gene, V gene, clone size, J gene, CDR3 protein, CDR3 DNA. A D gene is named only where the DNA matches it firmly. Clone size, where shown, is once, few, many, or a class for clones that have expanded.

d_gene: -; v_gene: TRBV20-1; abundance: -; j_gene: TRBJ1-2; CDR3aa: CSARPQGTLGYTF; CDR3nt: TGCAGTGCGAGGCCGCAGGGAACCCTTGGCTACACCTTC
d_gene: -; v_gene: TRBV20-1; abundance: few; j_gene: TRBJ2-5; CDR3aa: CSSGFRETQYF; CDR3nt: TGCAGTTCGGGATTCCGAGAGACCCAGTACTTC
d_gene: -; v_gene: TRBV7-2; abundance: few; j_gene: TRBJ1-2; CDR3aa: CASSQESGQGGYTF; CDR3nt: TGTGCCAGCAGCCAAGAAAGTGGACAAGGAGGCTACACCTTC
d_gene: -; v_gene: TRBV5-1; abundance: -; j_gene: TRBJ1-1; CDR3aa: CASSPTGRGTEALF; CDR3nt: TGCGCCAGCAGCCCGACAGGAAGGGGAACTGAAGCTCTCTTT
d_gene: TRBD2; v_gene: TRBV5-1; abundance: few; j_gene: TRBJ2-5; CDR3aa: CASSSITTSGEETQYF; CDR3nt: TGCGCCAGCAGCTCCATAACGACTAGCGGAGAAGAGACCCAGTACTTC
d_gene: -; v_gene: TRBV3-1; abundance: few; j_gene: TRBJ1-6; CDR3aa: CASSQADSPLHF; CDR3nt: TGTGCCAGCAGCCAGGCGGATTCACCCCTCCACTTT
d_gene: -; v_gene: TRBV5-1; abundance: -; j_gene: TRBJ1-1; CDR3aa: CARMCDNTEAFF; CDR3nt: TGCGCCAGGATGTGTGACAATACTGAAGCTTTCTTT
d_gene: TRBD2; v_gene: TRBV2; abundance: -; j_gene: TRBJ2-3; CDR3aa: CASSEAGLVDTQYF; CDR3nt: TGTGCCAGCAGTGAAGCGGGACTAGTGGATACGCAGTATTTT
d_gene: TRBD2; v_gene: TRBV28; abundance: once; j_gene: TRBJ2-3; CDR3aa: CASRKLTSGTDTQYF; CDR3nt: TGTGCCAGCAGGAAGTTGACTAGCGGCACAGATACGCAGTATTTT
d_gene: TRBD2; v_gene: TRBV5-1; abundance: few; j_gene: TRBJ2-2; CDR3aa: CASSLGLAGGTNTGELFF; CDR3nt: TGCGCCAGCAGCTTGGGACTAGCGGGGGGCACGAACACCGGGGAGCTGTTTTTT
d_gene: -; v_gene: TRBV6-2/TRBV6-3; abundance: few; j_gene: TRBJ2-7; CDR3aa: CASSWGFYEQYF; CDR3nt: TGTGCCAGCAGTTGGGGTTTCTACGAGCAGTACTTC
d_gene: TRBD1; v_gene: TRBV20-1; abundance: few; j_gene: TRBJ2-1; CDR3aa: CSARYGQGAYNEQFF; CDR3nt: TGCAGTGCTAGGTACGGACAGGGGGCCTACAATGAGCAGTTCTTC
d_gene: -; v_gene: TRBV15; abundance: -; j_gene: TRBJ1-1; CDR3aa: CATSQTGQNTEAFF; CDR3nt: TGTGCCACCAGCCAAACGGGACAGAACACTGAAGCTTTCTTT
d_gene: -; v_gene: TRBV5-1; abundance: -; j_gene: TRBJ2-7; CDR3aa: CASSWVGSSYEQYF; CDR3nt: TGCGCCAGCAGCTGGGTGGGGAGCTCCTACGAGCAGTACTTC
d_gene: -; v_gene: TRBV28; abundance: few; j_gene: TRBJ1-5; CDR3aa: CTSSQDSARNQPQHF; CDR3nt: TGTACCAGCAGTCAGGACAGCGCGCGCAATCAGCCCCAGCATTTT
d_gene: TRBD1; v_gene: TRBV12-3/TRBV12-4; abundance: once; j_gene: TRBJ2-1; CDR3aa: CASSQGQAAFF; CDR3nt: TGTGCCAGCAGTCAGGGACAGGCCGCGTTCTTC
d_gene: TRBD2; v_gene: TRBV27; abundance: -; j_gene: TRBJ2-7; CDR3aa: CASSSRTSGSHEQYF; CDR3nt: TGTGCCAGCAGTTCCCGGACTAGCGGGAGCCACGAGCAGTACTTT
d_gene: -; v_gene: TRBV5-5; abundance: -; j_gene: TRBJ2-7; CDR3aa: CASSLGFNYEQYF; CDR3nt: TGTGCCAGCAGCTTGGGTTTCAACTACGAGCAGTACTTC
d_gene: -; v_gene: TRBV12-3/TRBV12-4; abundance: few; j_gene: TRBJ1-2; CDR3aa: CASNRVANYGYTF; CDR3nt: TGTGCCAGCAACAGGGTCGCTAACTATGGCTACACCTTC
d_gene: -; v_gene: TRBV14; abundance: few; j_gene: TRBJ1-1; CDR3aa: CASSQDARVTFF; CDR3nt: TGTGCCAGCAGCCAAGACGCGAGAGTTACTTTCTTT
d_gene: TRBD2; v_gene: TRBV7-7; abundance: -; j_gene: TRBJ2-7; CDR3aa: CASTRLAGEGSYEQYF; CDR3nt: TGTGCTAGCACCCGACTAGCGGGAGAGGGATCCTACGAGCAGTACTTC
d_gene: -; v_gene: TRBV19; abundance: few; j_gene: TRBJ2-7; CDR3aa: CASSIAQGSLYEQYF; CDR3nt: TGTGCCAGTAGTATTGCGCAGGGGTCTCTCTACGAGCAGTACTTC
d_gene: -; v_gene: TRBV12-3/TRBV12-4; abundance: few; j_gene: TRBJ1-2; CDR3aa: CASSAGVYGYTF; CDR3nt: TGTGCCAGCAGTGCGGGAGTATATGGCTACACCTTC
d_gene: -; v_gene: TRBV27; abundance: -; j_gene: TRBJ1-2; CDR3aa: CASSLDIHNGCTF; CDR3nt: TGTGCCAGCAGTTTGGACATCCATAACGGCTGCACCTTC